The TCR beta chain described here comes from a study of shared clonotypes between healthy human individuals (dated by TCRdb to 2018 to 2021). At the level of the whole study: Two women and a few men aged 18 to 49 years were included in the cohort. Per donor, three plates each were used for CD4 naive and CD4 memory, two for CD8 naive, and one for CD8 memory. To estimate repertoire size and how much clonotype sharing occurs between individuals, the study deeply sequenced the blood TCR repertoires of about five healthy adults. Libraries were prepared and TCR repertoires were sequenced by different laboratories using diverse techniques, in order to increase sequencing depth and limit assay-specific biases. Each donor's leukapheresis produced roughly between roughly 0.9 and 9 billion PBMCs. Findings and caveats that apply to the study as a whole: Pairwise subsampling indicated that sequencing depth was expected to affect the degree of clonotype sharing among donors. Incomplete sequencing was indicated by rarefaction of sorted-subset datasets, despite the large sequencing depth. Only blood was sampled, and tissue TCR repertoires likely differ from those in blood. The small number of donors limited the genetic and exposure-history diversity represented. Higher generation probabilities were observed for clonotypes shared by all four sorted-subset donors than for non-shared clonotypes. When a few donors were compared, the shared fraction of clonotypes was roughly 4.8% for naive CD4, 3.5% for naive CD8, about 2.5% for memory CD4, and 0.3% to 0.5% for memory CD8. Estimated clonotype richness was generally larger for naive than for memory subsets.

Inclusive of the bounding cysteine and phenylalanine, the CDR3 is 17 residues long. The DNA shown is the 51-base CDR3, in frame from base 1. V and J are trimmed by 3 bases and 1 base, and the gene matches miss 4 bases of the junction. Looking up the germline V gene yields CDR1 KGHSH and CDR2 LQKENI. A remark on this clone: Its antigen is currently not known. Base qualities are missing; no much larger clone stands one base away.

Using the deep immunoSEQ assay, multiplex PCR amplified TCR CDR3 regions from genomic DNA. For each cell subset, the extracted genomic DNA was distributed evenly across all wells of several immunoSEQ 96-well plates, and each plate served as one replicate. Each replicate PCR for sorted subsets received about 220 ng genomic DNA, equal to tens of thousands of T cell genomes. The purified libraries were quantified using a Qubit 3.0 fluorometer, sized with a Bioanalyzer 2100, and then quantified again using the KAPA Library Quantification kit. Each immunoSEQ 96-well plate was sequenced on its own single-read 150-cycle Illumina NextSeq 550 flow cell. On the authors' methods: Because only junctional sequences without quality scores were contained in the immunoSEQ output, filtering matching that applied to full-length reads could not be performed. To assign V/J genes and CDR3, sequences were annotated using PyIR, a Python wrapper for IgBLAST v1.9, with IMGT germline references. Reads were removed for weak V/J assignments (E-value above 1e-6), missing CDR3, stop codons, out-of-frame junctions, or ambiguous translated residues. A V3J clonotype was defined by an identical inferred V gene, J gene, and CDR3 amino acid sequence. Percentage overlap between repertoires was computed as shared unique clonotypes divided by the size of the smaller repertoire. Richness of each repertoire was evaluated using RTK rarefaction, the Chao1 estimator, and Recon v2.1 estimates of unobserved clonotypes. Generation probabilities for all TCRbeta clonotypes obtained by the gDNA method from several donors were computed using OLGA. TCRdb provides this immuneACCESS table in a form limited to in-frame rearrangements. Some clones are lacking; in checked studies, under half of them reflect an unresolved V gene, and why the rest are absent is not known. Clone size and V and J calls were adopted from that table, with D and trimming inferred from the DNA. For this sample there are 2 million to 3 million clones; more than 85% appear just once. Clones ranked in the top ten supply 0.36% of the sample.

The donors were healthy, HIV-negative adults who had no recently reported acute infections or vaccinations. All donors were Caucasian adults living in Nashville, Tennessee, USA. CD4+ T cells were enriched through magnetic negative selection, after which naive cells were positively selected on CD45RA and the remaining negative fraction served as the memory subset. Blood was collected by leukapheresis, and PBMCs were isolated by Ficoll-Histopaque density gradient centrifugation and then cryopreserved in liquid nitrogen vapor phase. Analytical flow cytometry was used to check the purity and quantity of every magnetically sorted T cell population. Genomic DNA was isolated from each sorted fraction and quantified by UV absorbance on a Nanodrop 2000c.

This receptor was taken from a man aged 18 to 29 in good health. Some clones in this sample may be carry-over from other donors' samples. What was sequenced was naive CD4+ T cells from PBMCs. The sample's cell subset or site label is to be understood as: CD45RA+ positively selected. This sequence uses TRBV18 and TRBJ2-6, and 9 junction bases match TRBD1. Here the CDR3 is given as CASSPGQGGSGANVLTF. The nucleotide sequence is TGTGCCAGCTCACCGGGACAGGGAGGGTCTGGGGCCAACGTCCTGACTTTC. Reference TRBV18 and TRBJ2-6 genes cover what lies past the CDR3, so the full variable domain is NAGVMQNPRHLVRRRGQEARLRCSPMKGHSHVYWYRQLPEEGLKFMVYLQKENIIDESGMPKERFSAEFPKEGPSILRIQQVVRGDSAAYFCASSPGQGGSGANVLTFGAGSRLTVL.